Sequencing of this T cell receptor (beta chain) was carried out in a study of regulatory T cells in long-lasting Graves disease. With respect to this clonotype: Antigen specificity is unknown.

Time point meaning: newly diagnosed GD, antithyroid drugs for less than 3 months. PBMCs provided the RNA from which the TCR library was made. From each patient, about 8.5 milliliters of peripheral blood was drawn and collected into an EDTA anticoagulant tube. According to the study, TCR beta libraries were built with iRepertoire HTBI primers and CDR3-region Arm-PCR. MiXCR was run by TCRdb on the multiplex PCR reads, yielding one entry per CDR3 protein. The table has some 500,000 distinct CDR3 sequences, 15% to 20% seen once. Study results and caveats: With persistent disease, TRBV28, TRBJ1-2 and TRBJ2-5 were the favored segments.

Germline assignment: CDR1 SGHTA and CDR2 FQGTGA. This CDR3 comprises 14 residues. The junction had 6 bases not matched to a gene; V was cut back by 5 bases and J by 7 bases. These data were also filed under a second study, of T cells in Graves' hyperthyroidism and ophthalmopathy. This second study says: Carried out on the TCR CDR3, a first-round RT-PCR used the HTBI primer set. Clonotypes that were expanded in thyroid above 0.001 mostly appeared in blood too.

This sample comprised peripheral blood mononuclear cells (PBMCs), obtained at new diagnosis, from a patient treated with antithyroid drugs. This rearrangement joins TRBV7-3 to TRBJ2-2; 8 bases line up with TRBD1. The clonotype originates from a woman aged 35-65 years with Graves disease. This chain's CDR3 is CASSPQGAGGELFF. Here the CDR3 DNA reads TGTGCCAGCAGCCCGCAGGGGGCCGGCGGGGAGCTGTTTTTT.